This TCR beta chain originates from a study of cytomegalovirus exposure and HLA in healthy donors. Study-wide findings and caveats: Cytomegalovirus status was reportedly diagnosed by the classifier with high specificity and sensitivity. In a later analysis, the majority of CMV-associated beta chains seemingly showed HLA restriction. In a later analysis, TCR beta V- and J-gene trimming showed a link to a missense DCLRE1C variant. Sequencing depth roughly uniform across donors was assumed in presence/absence analyses.

A multiplex PCR was run with 60 Vbeta primers and 13 Jbeta primers. Sequenced by immunoSEQ multiplex PCR; TCRdb stores in-frame clones only, minus some. The sample lists fewer than 150,000 clones, approximately 80% occurring once. V was pared by 7 bases and J by 6 bases, with 15 bases between. Germline V gene data show CDR1 as MDHEN and CDR2 as SYDVKM. This CDR3 contains 13 residues. As regards this clone: The target antigen is unknown.

The sequenced sample consisted of PBMCs. The receptor comes from a young man in good health and CMV-seronegative. This rearrangement joins TRBV28 to TRBJ1-2, with TRBD1 as a possible D gene (5 bases). CDR3 region: CASNDGTHNGYTF. The CDR3 DNA sequence: TGTGCCAGCAACGACGGGACTCATAATGGCTACACCTTC.